This TCR beta chain was identified in a study of post-analysis software for immune sequencing data. General study points: Clustering by F measure revealed strong co-clustering among samples prepared together in one batch. About five TRBV segments (TRBV5-6, TRBV5-1 and TRBV20-1 among them) occurred more frequently in patients than in controls. Patients with multiple sclerosis recorded significantly lower normalized Chao1 diversity than controls, the study found.

This clonotype came up a few times. Its antigen remains unidentified. The TCR beta cDNA libraries contained unique molecular identifiers. The source material, about 0.95 to 11 million T cells, gave rise to approximately 520,000 cDNA molecules. TCRdb reprocessed the PCR reads via MiXCR and lists one record per CDR3 protein. The sample lists about 820,000 distinct CDR3 sequences, 53% seen once, with approximately 4.5% in the top ten. In germline, CDR1 is DFQATT, CDR2 SNEGSKA (reference sequence). The V gene lost 6 bases and the J gene lost 1 base, with 12 bases spanning the gap. The CDR3 runs to 13 residues.

The sequencing input was blood. The chain has TRBV20-1 and TRBJ2-5; the D is unclear. The TCR sequence derives from a girl aged 10 to 17 with multiple sclerosis. This CDR3 is CSAIRLGQETQYF. The CDR3 nucleotides are TGCAGTGCCATCCGACTCGGCCAAGAGACCCAGTACTTC.